This TCR beta chain derives from a study of T cells in Graves' hyperthyroidism and ophthalmopathy. Trimming stripped 4 bases from V and 3 bases from J, with 15 bases between. Germline loops: CDR1 LGHNA, CDR2 YNFKEQ. The CDR3 loop spans 15 amino acids. Broader study findings: In simple terms, a model built on 13 V-J features told ophthalmopathy apart from stable hyperthyroidism.

Using RNA transcripts as the source, TCR beta CDR3 regions were amplified. The TCR CDR3 was amplified in a first-round RT-PCR using the HTBI primer set. Via MiXCR, TCRdb re-called the multiplex PCR reads, giving one row per CDR3 protein. The data hold 250,000 to 400,000 distinct CDR3 sequences, with roughly an eighth observed a single time. This clonotype was found a few times. Its antigen remains unidentified. The sample taken for sequencing was blood. The receptor comes from a woman in her thirties or forties with Graves' ophthalmopathy. The rearrangement joins TRBV4-2 to TRBJ1-2; possibly TRBD1 for D (6 bases). CDR3 sequence (DNA): TGTGCCAGCAGCCCCTCAGGGGCGGCAGACTATGGCTACACCTTC. Amino acid sequence: CASSPSGAADYGYTF.